The rows below give T cell receptor beta chains drawn from one sample of a study of blood T cell repertoires in COVID-19. Sequenced by immunoSEQ multiplex PCR; TCRdb stores in-frame clones only, minus some. Among roughly 250,000 clones listed, approximately 84% were seen once. Sequencing was performed on peripheral blood. These receptors were obtained from a woman aged 80 or over with acute or convalescent COVID-19. The CDR3 runs from the conserved cysteine through the conserved F or W. A D gene is named only where the DNA matches it firmly. The size field is filled for only some rows; it gives once, few, many or a size class.

size	V	J	D	CDR3	DNA
-	TRBV18	TRBJ2-2	TRBD1	CASSPGTGDAGELFF	TGTGCCAGCTCACCAGGCACAGGGGACGCCGGGGAGCTGTTTTTT
-	TRBV6-6	TRBJ2-5	TRBD1	CASRALTGGLETQYF	TGTGCCAGCAGAGCATTGACAGGGGGCTTAGAGACCCAGTACTTC
-	TRBV20-1	TRBJ2-5	TRBD1	CSASGQGQETQYF	TGCAGTGCTAGTGGGCAGGGACAGGAGACCCAGTACTTC
-	TRBV7-8	TRBJ2-1	TRBD2	CASSPSVLAGGSSYNEQFF	TGTGCCAGCAGCCCGAGCGTCTTAGCGGGCGGAAGCTCCTACAATGAGCAGTTCTTC
few	TRBV27	TRBJ2-7	TRBD1	CASSLRRGQGLYEQYF	TGTGCCAGCAGTTTAAGGCGGGGACAGGGTCTCTACGAGCAGTACTTC
-	TRBV28	TRBJ1-1	-	CASHPGQGMNTEAFF	TGTGCCAGCCACCCGGGTCAGGGAATGAACACTGAAGCTTTCTTT
-	TRBV5-1	TRBJ2-1	TRBD2	CASSLGGSPVDEQFF	TGCGCCAGCAGCTTGGGCGGGAGCCCCGTCGACGAGCAGTTCTTC
-	TRBV16	TRBJ2-6	-	CASSLQGLFGQAGANVLTF	TGTGCCAGCAGCCTTCAGGGACTTTTCGGTCAGGCTGGGGCCAACGTCCTGACTTTC
-	TRBV7-2	TRBJ2-5	-	CASSSTRIAEETQYF	TGTGCCAGCAGCTCGACGCGGATCGCTGAAGAGACCCAGTACTTC
-	TRBV9	TRBJ2-1	TRBD2	CASSGGSSGGSRNEEQFF	TGTGCCAGCAGCGGAGGGAGCTCGGGGGGGTCACGAAATGAGGAGCAGTTCTTC
-	TRBV7-3	TRBJ2-3	TRBD2	CASSLNAPGLGADTQYF	TGTGCCAGCAGCTTAAATGCCCCGGGACTAGGGGCAGATACGCAGTATTTT
-	TRBV19	TRBJ1-4	-	CASSPSRIPNEKLFF	TGTGCCAGTAGTCCCTCGAGGATACCTAATGAAAAACTGTTTTTT
-	TRBV5-1	TRBJ1-6	-	CASSLTQSRSSYNSPLHF	TGCGCCAGCAGCTTGACGCAGTCCCGGAGCTCCTATAATTCACCCCTCCACTTT
-	TRBV7-2	TRBJ2-7	-	CASRPLANSAYEQYF	TGTGCCAGCAGACCCCTAGCGAATTCCGCCTACGAGCAGTACTTC
-	TRBV5-1	TRBJ1-4	TRBD1	CASSVTGEEKLFF	TGCGCCAGCAGCGTAACAGGGGAGGAAAAACTGTTTTTT
-	TRBV6-6	TRBJ1-6	-	CASGTRNSPLHF	TGTGCCAGCGGGACACGAAATTCACCCCTCCACTTT
-	TRBV6-6	TRBJ2-7	-	CASSYAARGYEQYF	TGTGCCAGCAGTTACGCGGCCAGGGGTTACGAGCAGTACTTC
-	TRBV2	TRBJ2-5	-	CASGGGRMGETQYF	TGTGCCAGCGGCGGGGGCCGCATGGGAGAGACCCAGTACTTC
-	TRBV19	TRBJ2-2	-	CASSIPLGGGRGTGELFF	TGTGCCAGTAGCATCCCCCTTGGGGGGGGGCGAGGGACCGGGGAGCTGTTTTTT
-	TRBV11-1	TRBJ1-2	-	CASSLERGANYGYTF	TGTGCCAGCAGCTTAGAACGGGGAGCTAACTATGGCTACACCTTC
-	TRBV7-2	TRBJ2-4	-	CASSLGGTALAKNIQYF	TGTGCCAGCAGCCTAGGGGGGACAGCCCTAGCCAAAAACATTCAGTACTTC
-	TRBV5-1	TRBJ2-7	TRBD2	CASSLRTSGSYEQYF	TGCGCCAGCAGCTTGAGGACTAGCGGCTCCTACGAGCAGTACTTC
-	TRBV5-4	TRBJ2-3	TRBD1	CASSYPGTVATDTQYF	TGTGCCAGCAGTTACCCCGGGACAGTCGCGACAGATACGCAGTATTTT
-	TRBV6-2/TRBV6-3	TRBJ2-1	-	CASSPRGTGGNEQFF	TGTGCCAGCAGTCCCAGGGGGACGGGGGGGAATGAGCAGTTCTTC
-	TRBV18	TRBJ1-3	TRBD1	CASSPDRGQVGNTIYF	TGTGCCAGCTCGCCCGACAGGGGGCAGGTCGGAAACACCATATATTTT
-	TRBV2	TRBJ2-5	-	CASRTVTGRVQETQYF	TGTGCCAGCAGAACTGTAACAGGGAGGGTCCAAGAGACCCAGTACTTC
-	TRBV5-1	TRBJ1-1	TRBD1	CASSRDRNTEAFF	TGCGCCAGCAGCCGGGACAGGAACACTGAAGCTTTCTTT
-	TRBV18	TRBJ2-2	-	CASSRETGSGTGELFF	TGTGCCAGCTCACGGGAGACAGGTTCGGGCACCGGGGAGCTGTTTTTT
-	TRBV29-1	TRBJ1-3	TRBD1	CSVVDRGPSGNTIYF	TGCAGCGTCGTGGACAGGGGTCCCTCTGGAAACACCATATATTTT
once	TRBV4-1	TRBJ2-7	TRBD2	CASSQEKLRGVSHEQYF	TGCGCCAGCAGCCAAGAGAAGCTTCGGGGGGTTTCACACGAGCAGTACTTC
-	TRBV7-9	TRBJ2-5	TRBD2	CASSSPNFAGGQETQYF	TGTGCCAGCAGCTCCCCGAATTTTGCGGGAGGACAAGAGACCCAGTACTTC
-	TRBV7-2	TRBJ2-1	-	CASSLGLVGEQFF	TGTGCCAGCAGCTTAGGGCTAGTGGGTGAGCAGTTCTTC
-	TRBV6-1	TRBJ1-2	-	CASSEAGLQGRGYTF	TGTGCCAGCAGTGAAGCTGGGTTACAGGGTCGGGGCTACACCTTC
-	TRBV15	TRBJ2-7	TRBD1	CATSRDRGNEQYF	TGTGCCACCAGCAGGGACAGGGGGAACGAGCAGTACTTC
-	TRBV7-2	TRBJ1-2	-	CASSLDRASGGYTF	TGTGCCAGCAGCTTAGACAGGGCAAGCGGTGGCTACACCTTC
-	TRBV3-1/TRBV3-2	TRBJ1-2	TRBD1	CASSLGGTGGTRNYGYTF	TGTGCCAGCAGCCTAGGAGGGACAGGGGGTACTCGAAACTATGGCTACACCTTC
-	TRBV6-1	TRBJ1-2	TRBD1	CASSEFGQDGYTF	TGTGCCAGCAGTGAATTCGGACAGGATGGCTACACCTTC
few	TRBV7-2	TRBJ2-7	TRBD2	CASQGLAAYEQYF	TGTGCCAGCCAGGGACTAGCGGCCTACGAGCAGTACTTC
-	TRBV5-1	TRBJ1-4	-	CASSSGSLGNEKLFF	TGCGCCAGCAGCTCCGGGTCACTCGGTAATGAAAAACTGTTTTTT
-	TRBV7-2	TRBJ2-7	TRBD1	CASSLGQGHTYEQYF	TGTGCCAGCAGCTTAGGACAGGGGCACACTTACGAGCAGTACTTC
-	TRBV18	TRBJ2-2	TRBD2	CASSPLAGVPTGELFF	TGTGCCAGCTCACCATTAGCGGGAGTGCCCACCGGGGAGCTGTTTTTT
-	TRBV5-1	TRBJ2-1	TRBD2	CASSQLAGGDNEQFF	TGCGCCAGCAGCCAACTAGCGGGAGGTGACAATGAGCAGTTCTTC
-	TRBV28	TRBJ2-3	TRBD2	CASTLNGLAGTDTQYF	TGTGCCAGCACCCTAAACGGGCTAGCGGGCACAGATACGCAGTATTTT
-	TRBV18	TRBJ2-7	-	CASSELGTEQYF	TGTGCCAGCTCAGAACTCGGGACAGAGCAGTACTTC
once	TRBV19	TRBJ1-5	-	CASSPWGGAPQPQHF	TGTGCCAGTAGTCCGTGGGGGGGGGCGCCTCAGCCCCAGCATTTT
-	TRBV28	TRBJ2-7	-	CASSLLTGEQYF	TGTGCCAGCAGTTTATTGACAGGCGAGCAGTACTTC
-	TRBV12-3/TRBV12-4	TRBJ1-3	-	CASSFHSGNTIYF	TGTGCCAGCAGTTTTCACTCTGGAAACACCATATATTTT
-	TRBV9	TRBJ1-4	TRBD1	CASSAGQGRDEKLFF	TGTGCCAGCAGCGCTGGACAGGGTAGGGATGAAAAACTGTTTTTT
-	TRBV19	TRBJ2-1	-	CASSHLDYNEQFF	TGTGCCAGTAGCCACTTAGACTACAATGAGCAGTTCTTC
-	TRBV7-2	TRBJ1-5	-	CASSFGQINSNQPQHF	TGTGCCAGCAGCTTTGGACAGATAAATAGCAATCAGCCCCAGCATTTT